Given below is one T cell receptor (beta chain) in context. In the authors' workflow: Amplification of reference gene primers provided the estimated nucleated cell counts. TCRdb's copy holds only in-frame clones and misses some; the assay was immunoSEQ multiplex PCR. V, J and clone size derive from that table, while D and trimming were established from the DNA sequence. Here the sample spans 90,000 to 120,000 clones, around four fifths being singletons. This record comes from a study of blood T cell repertoires in COVID-19. As for the study in general: Acute and convalescent COVID-19 specimens originated in the United States, Italy and Spain. From T cells, B-cell-depleted T cells, or PBMCs came the material, which was cDNA or gDNA.

CDR1 is LGHNA and CDR2 is YNFKEQ in the germline V gene. The V and J ends lost 1 base and 3 bases, in that order; junction bases with no gene match: 5. The CDR3 has 16 amino acids. The receptor's source is an older man with acute or convalescent COVID-19. Sequencing input: peripheral blood. The rearrangement uses TRBV4-2 and TRBJ2-2, with 7 bases lining up with TRBD1. The CDR3 loop is CASSQATGSDTGELFF. The CDR3 DNA follows: TGTGCCAGCAGCCAAGCGACAGGGTCGGACACCGGGGAGCTGTTTTTT.